This TCR beta chain is from a study of CD8 T cells in ankylosing spondylitis. Points from the study as a whole: What appeared characteristic of ankylosing spondylitis blood was a TCR beta motif of under 10 highly homologous variants. Matched ankylosing spondylitis synovial fluid reportedly contained a significantly enriched population of disease-linked clones. Disease-associated clonotypes exhibited CD8+ identity and were relatively infrequent in peripheral blood.

The CDR3 spans 15 residues. Trimming pared 2 bases from V and 3 bases from J, leaving 11 bases between. Germline V gene lookup returns CDR1 MGHRA and CDR2 YSYEKL. This clonotype was detected many times. Antigen specificity is unknown. Quantitative molecular-barcoded 5'-RACE generated the TCR beta libraries. TCRdb used MiXCR to reprocess the 5' RACE reads, holding one entry per CDR3 protein. The sample comprises about 250,000 distinct CDR3 sequences, 15% to 20% of which are singletons, and about a third rests with the top ten. What was sequenced was blood, either unsorted or a sorted T cell fraction (not recorded which). The origin of this receptor is a male donor with ankylosing spondylitis or in good health (not recorded which). The rearrangement joins TRBV4-1 to TRBJ2-1, with a possible D match to TRBD2 (7 bases). CDR3 nucleotides: TGCGCCAGCAGCCAACACAGGGAGGGCTACAATGAGCAGTTCTTC. Amino acids: CASSQHREGYNEQFF.